Following are 16 T cell receptor beta chains from one sample sequenced in a study of cytomegalovirus exposure and HLA in healthy donors. Use of 60 Vbeta and 13 Jbeta primers characterized the PCR. Measured with immunoSEQ multiplex PCR; TCRdb has only the in-frame clones, and not every one. In the table there are 95,000 to 150,000 clones, roughly 76% of which are singletons. The source material was PBMCs. Every receptor here comes from a man aged 30-40 years in good health and CMV-seronegative.

J is TRBJ1-4 and V is TRBV5-1; 8 bases fit TRBD1. After removal of 2 bases from V and 6 bases from J, the junction contained 3 bases not matched to a gene. The germline CDR1 and CDR2 sequences are SGHRS and YFSETQ. This CDR3 has 14 residues. The CDR3 DNA sequence: TGCGCCAGCAGCTTCGACAGGGGAGATGAAAAACTGTTTTTT. This codes for CASSFDRGDEKLFF. The full variable domain, with the rest looked up from reference TRBV5-1 and TRBJ1-4, is KAGVTQTPRYLIKTRGQQVTLSCSPISGHRSVSWYQQTPGQGLQFLFEYFSETQRNKGNFPGRFSGRQFSNSRSEMNVSTLELGDSALYLCASSFDRGDEKLFFGSGTQLSVL.

The chain has TRBV5-5 and TRBJ1-5, with a weak D call TRBD1 (6 bases). The CDR3 contains 14 residues. V lost 5 bases and J lost 5, with 14 bases in between. CDR1 is SGHKS and CDR2 is YYEKEE in the germline V gene (reference sequence). For the CDR3, the DNA is TGTGCCAGCAGTCCATTCCCAGGGGATCAGCCCCAGCATTTT. Amino acid sequence: CASSPFPGDQPQHF.

The rearrangement uses TRBV7-2 and TRBJ2-7, with 8 bases fitting TRBD2. Trimming cost V 5 bases and J 2 bases; bases outside gene matches: 8. This CDR3 spans 15 amino acids. Per germline, CDR1 SGHTA and CDR2 FQGNSA. DNA of the CDR3: TGTGCCAGCAGCCCCACACTAGCGGCGACCTACGAGCAGTACTTC. This translates into CASSPTLAATYEQYF. Based on the CDR3 plus reference TRBV7-2 and TRBJ2-7, the full variable domain is GAGVSQSPSNKVTEKGKDVELRCDPISGHTALYWYRQSLGQGLEFLIYFQGNSAPDKSGLPSDRFSAERTGGSVSTLTIQRTQQEDSAVYLCASSPTLAATYEQYFGPGTRLTVT.

V is TRBV7-9 and J is TRBJ2-7; the D gene is possibly TRBD1 (6 bases). Germline-derived CDR1 and CDR2 are SEHNR and FQNEAQ (reference sequence). CDR3 length: 14 residues. Trimming took 1 base from V and 7 from J, leaving 14 bases between them. Here the CDR3 reads CASSLVVQGREQYF. As DNA, the CDR3 is TGTGCCAGCAGCTTAGTCGTACAGGGAAGGGAGCAGTACTTC.

The rearrangement links TRBV6-5 to TRBJ2-7, with D tentatively TRBD2 (6 bases). V lost 5 bases, J lost 3 bases, and 14 bases lay in between. CDR3 length equals 14 residues. Germline lookup yields CDR1 MNHEY and CDR2 SVGAGI. The chain's CDR3 is CASSKTGTGYEQYF. CDR3 in DNA: TGTGCCAGCAGTAAAACGGGGACTGGCTACGAGCAGTACTTC.

The chain uses TRBV5-1 and TRBJ1-4; 10 bases map to TRBD1. V was pared by 2 bases and J by 10 bases, with 5 bases of the junction left unmatched. This CDR3 comprises 14 residues. Germline loops: CDR1 SGHRS, CDR2 YFSETQ. The CDR3 nucleotides read TGCGCCAGCAGCTTCGGACAGGGGGGAGGAAAACTGTTTTTT. Translation: CASSFGQGGGKLFF.

V and J are TRBV19 and TRBJ1-5; TRBD1 aligns across 8 bases. This CDR3 spans 14 amino acids. With 7 bases clipped from V and 7 bases from J, the junction kept 9 bases outside the gene matches. From germline, CDR1 is LNHDA and CDR2 SQIVND (reference sequence). The CDR3 sequence is CASTPGQGSQPQHF. The CDR3 region has the DNA TGTGCCAGTACCCCTGGACAGGGTTCCCAGCCCCAGCATTTT.

The CDR3 sequence is CASSPGTGNQPQHF. The CDR3 coding sequence is TGCGCCAGCAGCCCAGGGACAGGCAATCAGCCCCAGCATTTT. The chain combines TRBV5-1 with TRBJ1-5, with 7 bases lining up with TRBD1. This CDR3 contains 14 residues. V was clipped by 4 bases and J by 2 bases; unmatched bases: 3. Germline lookup yields CDR1 SGHRS and CDR2 YFSETQ.

The rearrangement uses TRBV6-5 and TRBJ2-5; D unresolved. Deletions cut 2 bases from V and 3 bases from J, with 7 bases between. CDR1 MNHEY and CDR2 SVGAGI come from the germline V gene. The CDR3 runs to 13 residues. CDR3 nucleotides: TGTGCCAGCAGTTACCTAGGAGAAGAGACCCAGTACTTC. It codes for CASSYLGEETQYF.

This clone occurred a few times. The genes are TRBV4-3 and TRBJ1-4, with D possibly TRBD1 on 5 matching bases. This CDR3 has 15 residues. Germline V gives CDR1 LGHNA, CDR2 YSLEER. Between the trimmed V and J ends, which lost 4 bases and 8 bases, there was a span of 17 bases. In DNA, the CDR3 is TGCGCCAGCAGCCCGGGGGAGGGAGCGGCGGAAAAACTGTTTTTT. As protein: CASSPGEGAAEKLFF.

This clone was recorded only once. V is TRBV25-1 and J is TRBJ1-6, with TRBD1 matching 11 bases. The germline gives CDR1 MGHDK, CDR2 SYGVNS. The J segment lost 6 bases and the V segment lost 5 bases, leaving 6 bases of the junction unmatched. The CDR3 runs 16 residues. The DNA of the CDR3 is TGTGCCAGCAGTCGGGACAGGGGGGTGGGTAATTCACCCCTCCACTTT. It encodes CASSRDRGVGNSPLHF.

The chain has TRBV15 and TRBJ2-3; TRBD1 aligns across 8 bases. With V trimmed by 0 bases and J by 5 bases, 7 bases remained unmatched. Per germline, CDR1 LNHNV and CDR2 YYDKDF (reference sequence). The CDR3 contains 16 residues. CDR3 sequence reads: CATSRDLHRGEDTQYF. The CDR3 nucleotides read TGTGCCACCAGCAGAGATTTGCACAGGGGGGAAGATACGCAGTATTTT.

The chain employs TRBV5-1 and TRBJ1-5; the match to TRBD1 covers 9 bases. V dropped 5 bases and J dropped 3; count of bases not matched to a gene: 3. Looked up from germline, CDR1 is SGHRS and CDR2 is YFSETQ. The CDR3 is 14 residues long. The CDR3 region is CASSRTGDNQPQHF. DNA for the CDR3: TGCGCCAGCAGTCGGACAGGGGACAATCAGCCCCAGCATTTT.

CDR3 amino acids: CASSFRTSGADYSYEQYF. The CDR3 DNA reads as TGTGCCAGCAGCTTTAGGACTAGCGGGGCCGACTATTCCTACGAGCAGTACTTC. J is TRBJ2-7 and V is TRBV7-2; 12 bases agree with TRBD2. The CDR3 totals 18 residues. Losses at the gene ends were 3 bases for V and 1 base for J; bases not matched to a gene: 10. Germline V gives CDR1 SGHTA, CDR2 FQGNSA.

This chain connects TRBV2 to TRBJ1-2; possible D gene TRBD1, 6 bases. Germline assignment: CDR1 SNHLY and CDR2 FYNNEI. The CDR3 covers 14 residues. Trimming removed 6 bases at V and 4 bases at J, with 15 bases between. As DNA, the CDR3 is TGTGCCAGCAGGGACGGACAGAAAAGCTATGGCTACACCTTC. Its translation is CASRDGQKSYGYTF.

The V call is TRBV13, the J call TRBJ1-6, with 8 bases fitting TRBD1. V gave up 9 bases and J gave up 9 bases; unmatched junction bases: 7. The CDR3 runs 13 residues. Per germline, CDR1 PRHDT and CDR2 FYEKMQ (reference sequence). The CDR3 DNA reads TGTGCCAGTATCTCCGGACAGGGTTCACCCCTCCACTTT. It encodes CASISGQGSPLHF.